This passage covers 5 T cell receptor beta chains from one sample sequenced in a study of cytotoxic CD8 clonotypes in ibrutinib-treated CLL. Sequencing was performed with immunoSEQ multiplex PCR; in TCRdb, only in-frame clones are kept and a portion is missing. The table lists some 130,000 clones, under 95% of them singletons. Material: PBMCs, obtained after 12 months of ibrutinib treatment. All receptors derive from a human donor with chronic lymphocytic leukemia.

The genes are TRBV19 and TRBJ2-7; 7 positions agree with TRBD1. Trimming cost V 4 bases and J 2 bases; bases outside gene matches: 11. The CDR3 consists of 16 residues. Germline assignment: CDR1 LNHDA and CDR2 SQIVND (reference sequence). The CDR3 region has the DNA TGTGCCAGTAGTACCTCGCCAGCGACAGGGACCTACGAGCAGTACTTC. As protein: CASSTSPATGTYEQYF.

The chain carries TRBV27 and TRBJ1-3, with 8 bases matching TRBD1. CDR3 size: 16 residues. The germline CDR1 and CDR2 sequences are MNHEY and SMNVEV (reference sequence). Trimming removed 6 bases from V and 3 bases from J; junction bases left unmatched: 10. CDR3 residues: CASSRRTGWGGNTIYF. For the CDR3, the DNA is TGTGCCAGCAGCCGCCGGACAGGGTGGGGTGGAAACACCATATATTTT.

This chain uses TRBV4-1 with TRBJ2-5; D might be TRBD2 (6 bases). The CDR3 has 14 amino acids. V gave up 4 bases and J gave up 3 bases, with 12 bases separating them. The germline gives CDR1 MGHRA, CDR2 YSYEKL. The CDR3 bases are TGCGCCAGCAGCCGTTTGGGACTCGAAGAGACCCAGTACTTC. Its translation: CASSRLGLEETQYF.

The rearrangement links TRBV14 to TRBJ2-5; D gene unclear. The CDR3 totals 11 residues. The ends were cut back, 5 bases at V and 3 bases at J, with 4 bases in the middle. Germline V lookup: CDR1 SGHDN, CDR2 FVKESK. CDR3 sequence: CASSYKETQYF. CDR3 nucleotide sequence: TGTGCCAGCAGCTACAAAGAGACCCAGTACTTC.

The rearrangement joins TRBV14 to TRBJ2-7; tentatively, D is TRBD2 (5 bases). V was trimmed by 4 bases and J by 2 bases, leaving 12 bases between them. Germline V lookup: CDR1 SGHDN, CDR2 FVKESK. The CDR3 is made up of 14 amino acids. CDR3 DNA: TGTGCCAGCAGCCTATATTCCGGGACCTACGAGCAGTACTTC. This codes for CASSLYSGTYEQYF.